The T cell receptor beta chain under discussion was sequenced for a study (dated by TCRdb to between 2021 and 2023). Results and caveats for the whole study, not just this receptor: According to the authors, more investigation is needed, including longitudinal sampling and evaluation of a control group.

Survey-level sequencing on the immunoSEQ platform was used to profile the TCR beta chain repertoires. In the authors' own workflow: Repertoire diversity was quantified by the inverse Simpson index, and CDR3 amino acid length spectratypes and V-J pairing frequencies were compared. TCR beta CDR3 sequences were matched against VDJdb to annotate clonotypes specific to SARS-CoV-2, CMV, influenza A and EBV. The source is immuneACCESS, and TCRdb retained only in-frame sequences with V and J called. Part of the clones is not carried over; for the studies checked, unresolved V genes explain less than half of this, and the remainder is unexplained. The V and J calls and clone size were taken over from that table, and D and trimming were inferred from the DNA. For this sample there are 55,000 to 70,000 clones; around 93% appear just once. Roughly 4.2% of the sample belongs to the ten largest clones. PBMCs were isolated from peripheral blood, and genomic DNA from unsorted PBMCs was used for TCR beta sequencing.

On this clone itself: Its antigen is not yet known. Nothing much larger sits one base from this clone, and base qualities are not available.

According to the germline V gene, CDR1 reads MNHEY and CDR2 reads SVGAGI. V and J lose 2 bases and 2 bases, and a span of 7 bases separates them. The CDR3, cysteine through phenylalanine, is 13 amino acids long. Kept here is only the CDR3 DNA, which spans 39 bases and is read in frame from base 1. Specimen: PBMCs. The chain joins TRBV6-5 to TRBJ2-7; no D gene call is confident. This receptor was identified in a man in his forties or fifties with rheumatoid arthritis. The CDR3 region has the sequence CASSYRAPYEQYF. At the DNA level, the sequence is TGTGCCAGCAGTTACAGGGCACCCTACGAGCAGTACTTC.